The rows below give T cell receptor beta chains drawn from one sample of a study of blood T cell repertoires in COVID-19. The repertoire was sequenced with immunoSEQ multiplex PCR; TCRdb's copy has only in-frame clones and lacks some. The sample includes about 110,000 clones, 84% of them seen just once. The sequenced sample consisted of peripheral blood. All receptors come from a woman of 80 years or more with active or convalescent COVID-19. The CDR3 runs from the conserved cysteine through the conserved F or W. The D gene is left open where the match is weak. Size is stated for part of the rows, as once, few or many counts, or as a class when the clone is expanded.

J,D,size,V,DNA,CDR3
TRBJ2-2,TRBD2,-,TRBV6-5,TGTGCCAGCAGTCGCCGGGGGGGGACCGGGGAGCTGTTTTTT,CASSRRGGTGELFF
TRBJ2-7,TRBD1,-,TRBV5-1,TGCGCCAGCAGCTCCGGTGGGACAGTATACGAGCAGTACTTC,CASSSGGTVYEQYF
TRBJ2-7,TRBD1,-,TRBV15,TGTGCCACCAGCAGGGATACAGGGGGCGAGCAGTACTTC,CATSRDTGGEQYF
TRBJ2-5,-,-,TRBV28,TGTGCCAGCAGTTTACCGGTCCAAGAGACCCAGTACTTC,CASSLPVQETQYF
TRBJ2-2,TRBD1,-,TRBV4-1,TGCGCCAGCAGCCCCCCGGGACAGGGGGCAACCGGGGAGCTGTTTTTT,CASSPPGQGATGELFF
TRBJ2-7,-,-,TRBV28,TGTGCCAGCAGCCCGGACTTCTCCTACGAGCAGTACTTC,CASSPDFSYEQYF
TRBJ2-7,-,-,TRBV19,TGTGCCAGTAGTATAAAGGGGTACGAGCAGTACTTC,CASSIKGYEQYF
TRBJ1-1,TRBD1,-,TRBV3-1/TRBV3-2,TGTGCCAGCAGCCGGGTGACAGGGGTCACTGAAGCTTTCTTT,CASSRVTGVTEAFF
TRBJ2-3,TRBD1,-,TRBV5-4,TGTGCCAGCAGCTCGGGACAGGGGCGCACAGATACGCAGTATTTT,CASSSGQGRTDTQYF
TRBJ1-1,TRBD1,few,TRBV19,TGTGCCAGTAGTATCACCGGGACAGGGGGCAGGAACACTGAAGCTTTCTTT,CASSITGTGGRNTEAFF
TRBJ2-2,TRBD1,-,TRBV20-1,TGCAGTGCTAGTCCCAGGGGGCTTCACACCGGGGAGCTGTTTTTT,CSASPRGLHTGELFF
TRBJ2-7,TRBD1,-,TRBV12-3/TRBV12-4,TGTGCCAGCAGTTCAACAGGGGCAAACGAGCAGTACTTC,CASSSTGANEQYF
TRBJ1-4,TRBD1,-,TRBV28,TGTGCTACGCAGGGGGAAGAAAAACTGTTTTTT,CATQGEEKLFF
TRBJ2-7,-,-,TRBV19,TGTGCCAGTAGTTCCCAGGGATCCTACGAGCAGTACTTC,CASSSQGSYEQYF
TRBJ1-1,-,-,TRBV7-2,TGTGCCAGCAGCCCCCTACAGGTTCCGAACACTGAAGCTTTCTTT,CASSPLQVPNTEAFF
TRBJ1-2,-,-,TRBV28,TGTGCCAGCAGTTTAAATCAGGGCTACTATGGCTACACCTTC,CASSLNQGYYGYTF
TRBJ2-7,TRBD1,-,TRBV5-1,TGCGCCAGCAGCTTGGGTCCGACAGGGGTCGAGCAGTACTTC,CASSLGPTGVEQYF